The sequence of this T cell receptor (beta chain) was determined in a study of blood T cell repertoires in COVID-19 (dated by TCRdb to the early 2020s). The study in broad terms: Samples covering the acute and convalescent phases of COVID-19 were provided by collaborators in the United States, Italy and Spain. Samples were obtained from the ongoing ImmuneRACE study (first 160 participants) and from 1,254 subjects provided by 6 global collaborators. The prospective study material was composed of cDNA or gDNA derived from T cells, B-cell-depleted T cells, or PBMCs. The sample metadata nearly always contained a de-identified subject ID, COVID-19 status, age in years and sex. HLA class I and class II types, where available, came from metadata supplied by the sample provider rather than from assay-based typing. The dataset comprised deeply sampled blood TCRbeta repertoires from subjects exposed to, actively infected with, or recovered from COVID-19. A freely available public database, intended as a resource for researchers studying the immune response to SARS-CoV-2, is where the repertoires were released. General findings and caveats noted by the study authors: The amount of clinical and demographic metadata varied by source and participant and was provided uncurated.

V is reduced by 0 bases and J by 4 bases, leaving a spacing of 17 bases between them. Sequences SGDLS (CDR1) and YYNGEE (CDR2) are obtained from the germline V gene. The CDR3 starts with the cysteine, ends with the phenylalanine, and has 17 residues. Of the read, only the CDR3 DNA is kept; its 51 bases are in frame from base 1. As concerns this clone: Its antigen is currently not known. No quality values exist for individual bases; no much larger clone is one base distant.

TCRbeta CDR3 regions were amplified from genomic DNA using the immunoSEQ Assay, a bias-controlled multiplex PCR. As for the authors' bioinformatics: Nucleated cell counts per sample were estimated from amplification of reference gene primers within the assay. To quantify the absolute abundance of each unique TCRbeta CDR3 rearrangement, sequence reads were collapsed and filtered. Productive Simpson clonality was computed per sample as the square root of Simpson's diversity index over productive rearrangements. TCRdb mirrors the immuneACCESS table, restricted to in-frame sequences. Some clones are absent from its copies; in checked studies, under half trace to an unresolved V gene, and the reason for the others is unknown. The V and J calls and clone size were taken over from that table, and D and trimming were inferred from the DNA. This sample is represented by 120,000 to 150,000 clones; roughly 89% of them were singletons. The ten largest clonotypes hold 8.6% of the sample.

The collaborating institutions used their own protocols to collect whole blood in K2EDTA tubes. Collaborator samples were shipped for TCRbeta analysis as frozen whole blood, isolated PBMCs, or DNA extracted from either sample type. This TCR was sampled from a woman aged 45-59 years with active or convalescent COVID-19. Sequencing input: peripheral blood. Here the chain combines TRBV9 and TRBJ1-3; matching of 5 bases hints at TRBD1 as the D gene. This receptor has the CDR3 CASSVATGGGFGNTIYF. At the DNA level, the sequence is TGTGCCAGCAGCGTAGCTACGGGGGGAGGGTTCGGAAACACCATATATTTT.